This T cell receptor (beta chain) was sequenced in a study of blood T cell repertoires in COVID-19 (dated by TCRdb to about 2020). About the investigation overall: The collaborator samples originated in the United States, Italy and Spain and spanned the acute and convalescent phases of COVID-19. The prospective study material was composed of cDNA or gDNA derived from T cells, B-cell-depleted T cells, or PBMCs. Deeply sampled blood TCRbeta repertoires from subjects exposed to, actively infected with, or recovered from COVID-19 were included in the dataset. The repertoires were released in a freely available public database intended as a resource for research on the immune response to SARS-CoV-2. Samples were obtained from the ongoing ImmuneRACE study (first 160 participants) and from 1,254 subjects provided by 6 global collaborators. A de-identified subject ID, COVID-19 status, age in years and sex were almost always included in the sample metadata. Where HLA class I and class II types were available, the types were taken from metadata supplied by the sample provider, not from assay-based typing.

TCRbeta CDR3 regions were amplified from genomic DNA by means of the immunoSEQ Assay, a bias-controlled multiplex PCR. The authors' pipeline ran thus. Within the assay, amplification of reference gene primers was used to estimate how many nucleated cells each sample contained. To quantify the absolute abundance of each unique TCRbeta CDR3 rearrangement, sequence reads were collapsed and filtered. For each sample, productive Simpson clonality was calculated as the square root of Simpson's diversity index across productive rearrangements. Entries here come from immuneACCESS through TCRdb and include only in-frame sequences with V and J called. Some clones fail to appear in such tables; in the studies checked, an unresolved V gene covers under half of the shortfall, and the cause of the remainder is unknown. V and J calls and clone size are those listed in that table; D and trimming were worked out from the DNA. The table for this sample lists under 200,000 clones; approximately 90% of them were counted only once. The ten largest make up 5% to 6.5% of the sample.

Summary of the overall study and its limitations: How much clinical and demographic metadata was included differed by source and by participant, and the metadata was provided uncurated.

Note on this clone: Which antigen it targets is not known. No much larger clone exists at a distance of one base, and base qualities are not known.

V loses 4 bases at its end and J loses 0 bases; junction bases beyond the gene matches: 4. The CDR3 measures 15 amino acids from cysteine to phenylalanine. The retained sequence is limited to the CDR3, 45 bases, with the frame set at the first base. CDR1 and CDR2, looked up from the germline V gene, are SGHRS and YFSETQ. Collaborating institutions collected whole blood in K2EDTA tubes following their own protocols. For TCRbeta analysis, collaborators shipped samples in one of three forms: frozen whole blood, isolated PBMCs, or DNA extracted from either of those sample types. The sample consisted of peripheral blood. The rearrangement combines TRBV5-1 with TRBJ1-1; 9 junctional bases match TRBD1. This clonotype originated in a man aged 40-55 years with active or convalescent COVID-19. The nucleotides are TGCGCCAGCAGCCCCGACAGGGGGATGAACACTGAAGCTTTCTTT. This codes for CASSPDRGMNTEAFF.